This entry features one TCR beta chain sequence. Its antigen is currently unknown. J was trimmed by 0 bases and V by 4 bases; bases with no gene match: 4. The CDR3 contains 14 residues. The V gene's germline CDR1 is SGHKS and CDR2 YYEKEE (reference sequence). This sample stems from a study of CD8+CD57+ T cells in acquired aplastic anemia. Study-wide background: Average DNA yield from sorted CD4+ and CD8+ cells was about 3.2 ug. Healthy donor sequencing depth: some 10 million CD4+, 11 million to 14 million CD8+ reads. Findings of the study overall: About 30 CD8+ CDR3 sequences occurred in both the patients and the controls. The study found no significant CD8+ Simpson's diversity difference between patients and controls.

CDR3 and TCR beta VDJ profiling relied on a genomic DNA template. TCRdb reprocessed the reads with MiXCR, giving one entry per CDR3 protein. The profile shows some 42,000 distinct CDR3 sequences, roughly two thirds of them singletons. The receptor comes from a human donor in good health, serving as a control. The V call is TRBV5-5, the J call TRBJ2-7, with 7 nucleotides matching TRBD1. Input material: sorted CD4+, CD8+, or CD8+CD57+ T cells (not recorded which) from PBMCs. This CDR3 reads CASSRDSSSYEQYF. DNA for the CDR3: TGTGCCAGCAGCCGGGACAGTAGCTCCTACGAGCAGTACTTC.